A selection of T cell receptor beta chains follows, all from one sample in a study of blood T cells in healthy people across ages. TCRdb ran MiXCR on the 5' RACE reads and lists one entry per CDR3 protein. Altogether about 640,000 distinct CDR3 sequences are present, approximately 50% being singletons, with the ten largest covering over 35%. The sequenced sample consisted of blood. These receptors came from a man between 60 and 75 years old in good health. The CDR3 runs from the conserved cysteine through the conserved F or W. Fields, in order: D gene, clone size, J gene, V gene, CDR3 DNA, CDR3 protein. A D gene is named only where the DNA matches it firmly. Some rows mark clone size as missing; the rest say once, few, many or name a class of expanded clone.

d_call: NA
clone_size: NA
j_call: TRBJ2-7
v_call: TRBV20-1
cdr3_nt: TGCAGTGCTAGACGGGCGAGCTCCTACGAGCAGTACTTC
cdr3_aa: CSARRASSYEQYF

d_call: NA
clone_size: NA
j_call: TRBJ1-6
v_call: TRBV2
cdr3_nt: TGTGCCAGCAGCCCCCGTGGTGCGGTCTATAATTCACCCCTCCACTTT
cdr3_aa: CASSPRGAVYNSPLHF

d_call: NA
clone_size: few
j_call: TRBJ1-6
v_call: TRBV7-9
cdr3_nt: TGTGCCAGCAGCTTGGGCAGGGGAGGTAATTCACCCCTCCACTTT
cdr3_aa: CASSLGRGGNSPLHF

d_call: NA
clone_size: NA
j_call: TRBJ2-5
v_call: TRBV5-6
cdr3_nt: TGTGCCAGCAGCTCGGTCGGGGCACGAGAGACCCAGTACTTC
cdr3_aa: CASSSVGARETQYF

d_call: NA
clone_size: NA
j_call: TRBJ2-7
v_call: TRBV7-9
cdr3_nt: TGTGCCAGCAGCTTAGGGTCAGGCTGGGGCTACGAGCAGTACTTC
cdr3_aa: CASSLGSGWGYEQYF

d_call: TRBD1
clone_size: NA
j_call: TRBJ2-7
v_call: TRBV29-1
cdr3_nt: TGCAGCACAGGGACAGACCCCTTCGAGGCCCAGTACTTC
cdr3_aa: CSTGTDPFEAQYF

d_call: NA
clone_size: NA
j_call: TRBJ2-2
v_call: TRBV10-3
cdr3_nt: TGTGCCATCACCCTCGGGGCGGGCGGGGAGCTGTTTTTT
cdr3_aa: CAITLGAGGELFF

d_call: TRBD1
clone_size: NA
j_call: TRBJ2-1
v_call: TRBV29-1
cdr3_nt: TGCAGTGCCGGGACAGGGGGCCTCAATGGGCAGTTCTTC
cdr3_aa: CSAGTGGLNGQFF

d_call: NA
clone_size: NA
j_call: TRBJ2-3
v_call: TRBV5-1
cdr3_nt: TGCGCCAGCAGCTCCTCGGACTACACAGATACGCAGTATTTT
cdr3_aa: CASSSSDYTDTQYF

d_call: NA
clone_size: NA
j_call: TRBJ2-7
v_call: TRBV15
cdr3_nt: TGTGCCACCATCAGAAGGGGATTGGAAGGCGAGCAGTACTTC
cdr3_aa: CATIRRGLEGEQYF

d_call: NA
clone_size: NA
j_call: TRBJ1-2
v_call: TRBV28
cdr3_nt: TGTGCCAGCAGTTCCCCATGGGGCTACACCTTC
cdr3_aa: CASSSPWGYTF

d_call: TRBD1
clone_size: NA
j_call: TRBJ1-1
v_call: TRBV6-1
cdr3_nt: TGTGCCAGCAGTAGACAGCCCCGGGGACAGCTGAACACTGAAGCTTTCTTT
cdr3_aa: CASSRQPRGQLNTEAFF

d_call: NA
clone_size: NA
j_call: TRBJ1-5
v_call: TRBV4-1
cdr3_nt: TGCGCCAGCGGATCTCGCAATCAGCCCCAGCATTTT
cdr3_aa: CASGSRNQPQHF

d_call: TRBD2
clone_size: NA
j_call: TRBJ2-1
v_call: TRBV5-1
cdr3_nt: TGCGCCAGCAGCATAGGACTAGCGGGGGGACTCTACAATGAGCAGTTCTTC
cdr3_aa: CASSIGLAGGLYNEQFF

d_call: NA
clone_size: NA
j_call: TRBJ2-3
v_call: TRBV6-2/TRBV6-3
cdr3_nt: TGTGCCAGCACCCGACTACTTAGTGCATCGGATACGCAGTATTTT
cdr3_aa: CASTRLLSASDTQYF

d_call: NA
clone_size: NA
j_call: TRBJ2-7
v_call: TRBV11-2
cdr3_nt: TGTGCCAGCAGCTTACATGGGTCGTCTATCTACGAGCAGTACTTC
cdr3_aa: CASSLHGSSIYEQYF

d_call: TRBD2
clone_size: NA
j_call: TRBJ2-1
v_call: TRBV15
cdr3_nt: TGTGCCACCAGCCCTACTAGCGGGGGGGCCCATGAGCAGTTCTTC
cdr3_aa: CATSPTSGGAHEQFF

d_call: NA
clone_size: NA
j_call: TRBJ1-1
v_call: TRBV12-3/TRBV12-4
cdr3_nt: TGTGCCAGCAGTTCAAGTCTGCTTGCTGAAGCTTTCTTT
cdr3_aa: CASSSSLLAEAFF

d_call: NA
clone_size: NA
j_call: TRBJ1-1
v_call: TRBV6-1
cdr3_nt: TGTGCCAGCAGTGAAAGTTGGGGCGGCCGGGAAGCTTTCTTT
cdr3_aa: CASSESWGGREAFF

d_call: NA
clone_size: NA
j_call: TRBJ1-2
v_call: TRBV4-2
cdr3_nt: TGTGCCAGCAGCCAAGGCGTGGGTAACTATGGCTACACCTTC
cdr3_aa: CASSQGVGNYGYTF

d_call: TRBD1
clone_size: NA
j_call: TRBJ2-7
v_call: TRBV6-1
cdr3_nt: TGTGCCAGCAGTCCCCACGGGACAGGGATACTCGAGCAGTACTTC
cdr3_aa: CASSPHGTGILEQYF

d_call: NA
clone_size: few
j_call: TRBJ1-6
v_call: TRBV6-5
cdr3_nt: TGTGCCAGCAGTTACACTCTACCACGTTCTAATTCACCCCTCCACTTT
cdr3_aa: CASSYTLPRSNSPLHF

d_call: NA
clone_size: few
j_call: TRBJ2-7
v_call: TRBV18
cdr3_nt: TGTGCCAGCTCACAGGATAGACAAACCTACGAGCAGTACTTC
cdr3_aa: CASSQDRQTYEQYF

d_call: NA
clone_size: NA
j_call: TRBJ1-1
v_call: TRBV7-9
cdr3_nt: TGTGCCAGCACCGGGCGGGAGTCCGAGGAAGCTTTCTTT
cdr3_aa: CASTGRESEEAFF

d_call: TRBD1
clone_size: NA
j_call: TRBJ2-7
v_call: TRBV5-1
cdr3_nt: TGCGCCAGCAGCCACGGGACAGGGTCGTACAATGAGCAGTACTTC
cdr3_aa: CASSHGTGSYNEQYF

d_call: TRBD1
clone_size: few
j_call: TRBJ1-1
v_call: TRBV6-1
cdr3_nt: TGTGCCAGCAGATCCCCCGTCGGGACAGGGGCGGTACCGAACACTGAAGCTTTCTTT
cdr3_aa: CASRSPVGTGAVPNTEAFF

d_call: NA
clone_size: NA
j_call: TRBJ2-1
v_call: TRBV4-2
cdr3_nt: TGTGCCAGCAGCCAAGAAGCGGCGAGGGTGAGCGAGTTCTTC
cdr3_aa: CASSQEAARVSEFF

d_call: NA
clone_size: NA
j_call: TRBJ1-4
v_call: TRBV3-1
cdr3_nt: TGTGCCAGCAGCCAAGGACGGGGCACAACTAATGAAAAACTGTTTTTT
cdr3_aa: CASSQGRGTTNEKLFF

d_call: NA
clone_size: few
j_call: TRBJ2-5
v_call: TRBV6-6
cdr3_nt: TGTGCCAGCCCCAGCAGCCCTCAGGAGATCCAAGAGACCCAGTACTTC
cdr3_aa: CASPSSPQEIQETQYF

d_call: TRBD1
clone_size: few
j_call: TRBJ2-7
v_call: TRBV28
cdr3_nt: TGTGCCAGCAGAACCGGGACAGGGGAGCACGAGCAGTACTTC
cdr3_aa: CASRTGTGEHEQYF

d_call: NA
clone_size: NA
j_call: TRBJ2-5
v_call: TRBV6-2/TRBV6-3
cdr3_nt: TGTGCCAGCAGTTACCTCCTTTACAGATTTGGTGAAGAGACCCAGTACTTC
cdr3_aa: CASSYLLYRFGEETQYF

d_call: TRBD1
clone_size: NA
j_call: TRBJ1-1
v_call: TRBV7-8
cdr3_nt: TGTGCCAGCAGCCCACGGGGGGACAGGGGAGACACTGAAGCTTTCTTT
cdr3_aa: CASSPRGDRGDTEAFF

d_call: NA
clone_size: few
j_call: TRBJ1-2
v_call: TRBV6-1
cdr3_nt: TGTGCCAGCAGTGACAACAGGGACTATGGCTACACCTTC
cdr3_aa: CASSDNRDYGYTF

d_call: TRBD2
clone_size: NA
j_call: TRBJ2-5
v_call: TRBV20-1
cdr3_nt: TGCAGTGCTAGAACAGGACTAGCCGGTGGGGAGACCCAGTACTTC
cdr3_aa: CSARTGLAGGETQYF

d_call: NA
clone_size: NA
j_call: TRBJ2-7
v_call: TRBV7-2
cdr3_nt: TGTGCCAGCAGCACCGAAGGGGGGTACTACGAGCAGTACTTC
cdr3_aa: CASSTEGGYYEQYF

d_call: TRBD1
clone_size: NA
j_call: TRBJ2-7
v_call: TRBV24-1
cdr3_nt: TGTGCCACCAGTGATTTGTTCGCAGGGGGCTACGAGCAGTACTTC
cdr3_aa: CATSDLFAGGYEQYF

d_call: NA
clone_size: NA
j_call: TRBJ2-5
v_call: TRBV10-1
cdr3_nt: TGCGCCAGCAGTCGAGGACCTGGCGGACATTGGGAGACCCAGTACTTC
cdr3_aa: CASSRGPGGHWETQYF

d_call: TRBD2
clone_size: few
j_call: TRBJ2-4
v_call: TRBV4-3
cdr3_nt: TGCGCCAGCAGCCAAGTAAGCGGGAGGGCCCAAAACATTCAGTACTTC
cdr3_aa: CASSQVSGRAQNIQYF

d_call: NA
clone_size: NA
j_call: TRBJ2-5
v_call: TRBV29-1
cdr3_nt: TGCAGCGTTGCCCCCAGATTTCAAGAGACCCAGTACTTC
cdr3_aa: CSVAPRFQETQYF

d_call: NA
clone_size: NA
j_call: TRBJ2-5
v_call: TRBV29-1
cdr3_nt: TGCAGCGTTACAGGTCTTCAGAAGACCCAGTACTTC
cdr3_aa: CSVTGLQKTQYF

d_call: NA
clone_size: few
j_call: TRBJ2-7
v_call: TRBV6-1
cdr3_nt: TGTGCCAGCAGTGACTACGCGGGTTCCTACGAGCAGTACTTC
cdr3_aa: CASSDYAGSYEQYF

d_call: TRBD2
clone_size: NA
j_call: TRBJ2-2
v_call: TRBV13
cdr3_nt: TGTGCCAGCAGCGCGGCTAGCGGGGAGGGCCACACCGGGGAGCTGTTTTTT
cdr3_aa: CASSAASGEGHTGELFF

d_call: TRBD2
clone_size: NA
j_call: TRBJ2-1
v_call: TRBV6-6
cdr3_nt: TGTGCCAGCAGTAGACTAGCGGGGGTATCGGGTGAGCAGTTCTTC
cdr3_aa: CASSRLAGVSGEQFF

d_call: TRBD1
clone_size: NA
j_call: TRBJ1-2
v_call: TRBV28
cdr3_nt: TGTGCCAGCAGTGTAGGGACAGCCTATGGCTACACCTTC
cdr3_aa: CASSVGTAYGYTF

d_call: NA
clone_size: few
j_call: TRBJ2-3
v_call: TRBV5-1
cdr3_nt: TGCGCCAGCAGCTTGGATGACCGCAGCACAGATACGCAGTATTTT
cdr3_aa: CASSLDDRSTDTQYF

d_call: NA
clone_size: few
j_call: TRBJ1-2
v_call: TRBV28
cdr3_nt: TGTGCCAGCAGTTCCCCCCTCGTCGGCTACACCTTC
cdr3_aa: CASSSPLVGYTF